What follows describes a single T cell receptor (beta chain). Authors' data handling: Amplified reference gene primers provided the basis for estimating nucleated cell counts. The assay was immunoSEQ multiplex PCR, and TCRdb's table has in-frame clones only and misses some. The V and J calls and the clone size are those of that table, but D and trimming were determined from the DNA. The table shows 220,000 or so clones, with roughly 75% occurring only once. The data stem from a study of blood T cell repertoires in COVID-19. Looking at the study overall: PBMCs, B-cell-depleted T cells, or T cells provided the cDNA or gDNA that made up the material.

Germline CDR1 reads LNHDA; CDR2 reads SQIVND (reference sequence). V shed 6 bases and J shed 0 bases, with 18 bases lying between them. The CDR3 spans 17 residues. The TCR originated in a woman between 65 and 79 years old with acute or convalescent COVID-19. Material: peripheral blood. The chain employs TRBV19 and TRBJ1-3; perhaps TRBD1 as D (5 bases). The CDR3 bases are TGTGCCAGTAGGCATCCCGACAGCTCATCCTCTGGAAACACCATATATTTT. Amino acid sequence: CASRHPDSSSSGNTIYF.